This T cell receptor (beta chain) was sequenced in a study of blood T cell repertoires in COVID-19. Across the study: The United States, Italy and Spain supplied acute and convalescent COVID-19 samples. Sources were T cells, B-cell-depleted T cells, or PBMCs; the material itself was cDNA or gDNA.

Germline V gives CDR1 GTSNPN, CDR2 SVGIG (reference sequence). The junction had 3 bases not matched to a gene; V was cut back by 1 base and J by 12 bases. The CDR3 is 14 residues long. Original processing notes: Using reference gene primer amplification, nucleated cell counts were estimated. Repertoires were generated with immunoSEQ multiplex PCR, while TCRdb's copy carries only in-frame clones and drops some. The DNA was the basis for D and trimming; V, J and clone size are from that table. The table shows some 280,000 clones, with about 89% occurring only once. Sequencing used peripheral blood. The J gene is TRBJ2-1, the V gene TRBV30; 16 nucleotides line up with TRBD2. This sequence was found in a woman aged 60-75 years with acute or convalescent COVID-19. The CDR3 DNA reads TGTGCCTGGAGTGAGGGACTAGCGGGAGGGCCGCAGTTCTTC. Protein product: CAWSEGLAGGPQFF.